The 21 T cell receptor beta chains in this list originate from one sample, sequenced in a study of OX40 agonist ivuxolimab in advanced cancers. Here immunoSEQ multiplex PCR was the method, and the copy in TCRdb shows in-frame clones only, minus some. The sample includes fewer than 85,000 clones, roughly nine tenths of them seen just once. The sequenced sample was CD4+ or CD8+ T cells sorted from blood, obtained in a trial of the OX40 agonist ivuxolimab. These receptors originate from an adult with an advanced solid tumor such as melanoma, head and neck, liver or kidney cancer.

This chain joins TRBV10-1 and TRBJ1-3, with D unresolved. Germline loops: CDR1 WNHNN, CDR2 SYGVQD (reference sequence). The ends were cut back, 5 bases at V and 9 bases at J, with 17 bases in the middle. The CDR3 contains 14 residues. In DNA form, the CDR3 reads TGCGCCAGCAGTCCCCGCCGCCCGGAAATCACCATATATTTT. This gives the protein CASSPRRPEITIYF.

This clone was seen a handful of times. The rearrangement uses TRBV9 and TRBJ2-2; 7 bases fit TRBD2. The ends lost 0 bases at V and 6 bases at J; junction bases unmatched: 11. The V gene's germline CDR1 is SGDLS and CDR2 YYNGEE. The length of the CDR3 is 17 residues. The CDR3 nucleotides are TGTGCCAGCAGCGTAGAAGTCACCGGGGGGTTGGCCGGGGAGCTGTTTTTT. Protein product: CASSVEVTGGLAGELFF. Complete variable domain (other parts from reference TRBV9 and TRBJ2-2): DSGVTQTPKHLITATGQRVTLRCSPRSGDLSVYWYQQSLDQGLQFLIQYYNGEERAKGNILERFSAQQFPDLHSELNLSSLELGDSALYFCASSVEVTGGLAGELFFGEGSRLTVL.

This clone has only a few counts. The rearrangement joins TRBV6-5 to TRBJ1-5, with D maybe TRBD1 (5 bases). The germline CDR1 and CDR2 sequences are MNHEY and SVGAGI. The V end lost 3 bases, the J end lost 7 bases, and 10 bases lay between the germline ends. CDR3 length: 13 residues. The CDR3 reads CASSYPREQPQHF. Written as DNA, the CDR3 is TGTGCCAGCAGTTATCCCAGGGAACAGCCCCAGCATTTT.

V and J are TRBV5-1 and TRBJ2-7; a possible D gene is TRBD1 (5 bases). CDR3 length: 15 amino acids. The V gene's germline CDR1 is SGHRS and CDR2 YFSETQ. V lost 4 bases and J 2 bases, leaving 16 bases between the germline ends. The CDR3 spells CASSASTAGTYEQYF. The DNA of the CDR3 is TGCGCCAGCAGCGCATCGACAGCTGGTACCTACGAGCAGTACTTC.

The V and J genes are TRBV9 and TRBJ1-3; D gene unclear. Germline lookup yields CDR1 SGDLS and CDR2 YYNGEE. The CDR3 runs to 15 residues. Trimming took 3 bases from V and 5 from J, leaving 15 bases between them. The DNA of the CDR3 is TGTGCCAGCAGCGCAGCCCCCCCAGCTAGAAACACCATATATTTT. Translating it yields CASSAAPPARNTIYF.

The chain carries TRBV10-3 and TRBJ1-5; D might be TRBD1 (6 bases). The germline CDR1 and CDR2 sequences are ENHRY and SYGVKD. This CDR3 comprises 13 residues. The germline V and J ends were trimmed by 5 bases and 5 bases, with 10 bases remaining between them. The DNA of the CDR3 is TGTGCCATCAGTTCACAGGGAGATCAGCCCCAGCATTTT. As protein: CAISSQGDQPQHF.

The chain employs TRBV18 and TRBJ2-1; possibly TRBD2 for D (7 bases). The CDR3 is 15 amino acids. The V gene lost 1 base and the J gene lost 5 bases, with 12 bases spanning the gap. Per the germline V gene, CDR1 is KGHSH and CDR2 is LQKENI. The CDR3 loop is CASSPRQGTNNEQFF. CDR3 DNA: TGTGCCAGCTCACCACGGCAGGGGACTAACAATGAGCAGTTCTTC.

The CDR3 is CASSEQGSRETQYF. In DNA, the CDR3 is TGTGCCAGCAGTGAACAAGGGTCCCGGGAGACCCAGTACTTC. V is TRBV2 and J is TRBJ2-5, with D uncertain. Germline V gives CDR1 SNHLY, CDR2 FYNNEI. The CDR3 spans 14 residues. Trimming took off 2 bases at V and 5 bases at J, with 12 bases between the two ends.

The chain uses TRBV7-2 and TRBJ1-5, with 8 bases that match TRBD1. J lost 7 bases, V lost 6 bases, and 11 bases had no gene match. This CDR3 region has 15 residues. In germline, CDR1 is SGHTA, CDR2 FQGNSA. CDR3 in amino acids: CASSQTGATGQPQHF. CDR3 nucleotide sequence: TGTGCCAGCAGTCAGACAGGGGCAACGGGGCAGCCCCAGCATTTT.

This sequence joins TRBV6-6 and TRBJ2-7, with TRBD1 matching 8 bases. The CDR3 spans 16 residues. CDR1 and CDR2 from the germline V gene are MNHNY and SVGAGI (reference sequence). V shed 5 bases and J 5 bases; nucleotides not matched to a gene: 14. CDR3 region: CASSPQDRVRSDEQYF. The CDR3 coding sequence is TGTGCCAGCAGTCCTCAGGACAGGGTAAGAAGCGACGAGCAGTACTTC.

The chain links TRBV7-8 to TRBJ1-6; D may be TRBD1 (5 bases). CDR3 size: 14 residues. Trimming removed 3 bases at V and 5 bases at J, with 8 bases between. CDR1 and CDR2 (germline): SGHVS, FQNEAQ. The CDR3 sequence is CASSLGGDNSPLHF. Written as DNA, the CDR3 is TGTGCCAGCAGCTTGGGGGGGGATAATTCACCCCTCCACTTT.

J is TRBJ2-7 and V is TRBV5-1, with 7 bases aligning to TRBD1. The CDR3 totals 12 residues. Germline V gene data show CDR1 as SGHRS and CDR2 as YFSETQ. Losses at the gene ends were 8 bases for V and 6 bases for J; bases not matched to a gene: 8. The CDR3 spells CASRGQDTEQYF. CDR3 nucleotide sequence: TGCGCCAGTCGCGGACAGGACACCGAGCAGTACTTC.

J is TRBJ1-3 and V is TRBV29-1; D is unresolved. This CDR3 is 12 amino acids long. Trimming cost V 6 bases and J 0 bases, with 6 bases left between them. Germline V gene lookup returns CDR1 SQVTM and CDR2 ANQGSEA. The CDR3: CSVQFSGNTIYF. CDR3 coding DNA: TGCAGCGTCCAGTTCTCTGGAAACACCATATATTTT.

This clone has only one observation. V is TRBV6-6 and J is TRBJ2-7; 7 positions match TRBD2. From germline, CDR1 is MNHNY and CDR2 SVGAGI (reference sequence). The CDR3 length is 14 residues. V was pared by 5 bases and J by 0 bases, with 4 bases of the junction left unmatched. The chain's CDR3 is CASSLPSGSYEQYF. The CDR3 region has the DNA TGTGCCAGCAGTCTACCTAGCGGCTCCTACGAGCAGTACTTC.

J is TRBJ2-3 and V is TRBV5-1; D call uncertain. The CDR3 totals 12 residues. The V gene lost 4 bases and the J gene lost 7 bases, with 10 bases spanning the gap. From germline, CDR1 is SGHRS and CDR2 YFSETQ. The CDR3 DNA follows: TGCGCCAGCAGCCTACAAGGGAATACGCAGTATTTT. Translating it yields CASSLQGNTQYF.

The chain combines TRBV9 with TRBJ2-7, with D possibly TRBD1 on 5 matching bases. With 4 bases removed from V and 5 bases from J, the gap between germline ends came to 13 bases. The CDR3 is 13 amino acids. Germline loops: CDR1 SGDLS, CDR2 YYNGEE. CDR3 in amino acids: CASSPHLGDEQYF. The CDR3 bases are TGTGCCAGCAGCCCACACTTAGGGGACGAGCAGTACTTC.

The chain recombines TRBV7-9 with TRBJ2-7; D is undetermined. The V gene's germline CDR1 is SEHNR and CDR2 FQNEAQ (reference sequence). Trimming took off 1 base at V and 4 bases at J, with 11 bases between the two ends. The CDR3 consists of 14 residues. The CDR3 region has the DNA TGTGCCAGCAGCTTAGGGGGTCTGGGTTACGAGCAGTACTTC. Its protein product is CASSLGGLGYEQYF.

V is TRBV5-1 and J is TRBJ2-1; 7 nucleotides agree with TRBD1. This CDR3 spans 16 amino acids. Germline trimming cut 0 bases from V and 0 bases from J; bases unmatched to any gene: 3. Germline V gives CDR1 SGHRS, CDR2 YFSETQ. CDR3 residues: CASSLGGQSSYNEQFF. CDR3 nucleotide sequence: TGCGCCAGCAGCTTGGGGGGACAGAGCTCCTACAATGAGCAGTTCTTC.

V usage is TRBV4-2 and J usage is TRBJ2-7; 7 bases line up with TRBD1. Germline V gives CDR1 LGHNA, CDR2 YNFKEQ. The V and J ends lost 1 base and 0 bases, in that order; junction bases with no gene match: 6. This CDR3 has 16 residues. In DNA form, the CDR3 reads TGTGCCAGCAGCCAAGTGGGACAGCTATACTCCTACGAGCAGTACTTC. It encodes CASSQVGQLYSYEQYF.

The genes are TRBV28 and TRBJ1-1; the match to TRBD1 covers 9 bases. Germline V gene lookup returns CDR1 MDHEN and CDR2 SYDVKM. Germline trimming cut 4 bases from V and 7 bases from J; bases unmatched to any gene: 7. This CDR3 is 14 amino acids long. The CDR3 reads CASSSIQGADEAFF. The CDR3 DNA follows: TGTGCCAGCAGTTCCATACAGGGGGCCGATGAAGCTTTCTTT. The whole variable domain, remainder taken from reference TRBV28 and TRBJ1-1, is DVKVTQSSRYLVKRTGEKVFLECVQDMDHENMFWYRQDPGLGLRLIYFSYDVKMKEKGDIPEGYSVSREKKERFSLILESASTNQTSMYLCASSSIQGADEAFFGQGTRLTVV.

V and J are TRBV5-4 and TRBJ2-7; D unclear. This CDR3 is built from 15 residues. Trimming stripped 4 bases from V and 2 bases from J, with 16 bases between. CDR1 is SGHNT, CDR2 YYREEE, per germline (reference sequence). The CDR3 sequence: CASSPSYSLAYEQYF. CDR3 sequence (DNA): TGTGCCAGCAGCCCGTCGTACTCTTTAGCCTACGAGCAGTACTTC.